This T cell receptor beta chain was obtained from a study of T-cell reconstitution after alpha-beta-depleted transplantation in children. V was clipped by 7 bases and J by 2 bases, with 15 bases between them. In germline, CDR1 is MDHEN, CDR2 SYDVKM. The CDR3 sequence is 15 residues long. This clonotype has ten or more counts. Construction of the TCRbeta library involved unique molecular identifiers. TCRdb processed the PCR reads anew with MiXCR; each CDR3 protein has one entry. The sample contains over 150,000 distinct CDR3 sequences, 11% of which appear only once. This sequence joins TRBV28 and TRBJ2-1, with no clear D. This receptor was taken from a boy aged 2 to 9 with acute myeloid leukemia, due to receive a stem cell transplant. This sample comprised PBMCs, obtained before TCRalphabeta/CD19-depleted stem cell transplant. The CDR3 reads CASIGLQKAYNEQFF. CDR3 bases: TGTGCCAGCATCGGTCTCCAGAAAGCCTACAATGAGCAGTTCTTC.